The clone carrying this TCR beta chain has a single count. This record belongs to a study of T cell repertoires in ileal Crohn's disease. For the study at large: About half received postoperative treatment, around 10 with thiopurines and roughly 20 anti-TNF.

The germline V gene has CDR1 SNHLY and CDR2 FYNNEI. The CDR3 consists of 13 residues. Trimming left V 3 bases short and J 4 bases short, with 6 bases between. Data came from immunoSEQ multiplex PCR; TCRdb stores just in-frame clones and leaves some out. The table has some 5,000 clones, 80% to 90% seen once. The chain uses TRBV2 and TRBJ1-4; D is unclear. Sequenced sample: ileal tissue. The sequence was collected from an adult with Crohn's disease. The CDR3 region is CASSDGVNEKLFF. The CDR3 DNA sequence: TGTGCCAGCAGTGACGGGGTTAATGAAAAACTGTTTTTT.